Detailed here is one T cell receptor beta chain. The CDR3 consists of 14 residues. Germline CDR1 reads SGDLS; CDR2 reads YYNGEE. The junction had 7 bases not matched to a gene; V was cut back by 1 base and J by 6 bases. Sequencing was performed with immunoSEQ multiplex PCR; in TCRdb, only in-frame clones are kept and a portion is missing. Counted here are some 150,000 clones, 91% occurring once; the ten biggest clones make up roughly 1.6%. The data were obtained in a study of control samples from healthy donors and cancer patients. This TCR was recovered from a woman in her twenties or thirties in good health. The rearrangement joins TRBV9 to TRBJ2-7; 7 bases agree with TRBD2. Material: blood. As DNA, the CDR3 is TGTGCCAGCAGCGTACTAGCGGAAGGGAGCGAGCAGTACTTC. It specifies CASSVLAEGSEQYF.